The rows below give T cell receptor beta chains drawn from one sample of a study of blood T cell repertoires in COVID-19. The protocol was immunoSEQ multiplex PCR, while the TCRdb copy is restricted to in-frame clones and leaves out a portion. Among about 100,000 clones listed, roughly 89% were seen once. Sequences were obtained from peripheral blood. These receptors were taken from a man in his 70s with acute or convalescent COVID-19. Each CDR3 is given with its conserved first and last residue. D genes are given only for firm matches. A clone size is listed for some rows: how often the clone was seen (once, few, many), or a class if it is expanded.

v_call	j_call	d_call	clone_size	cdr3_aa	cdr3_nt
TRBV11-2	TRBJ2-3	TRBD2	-	CASSTIKAGGWADTQYF	TGTGCCAGCAGCACGATAAAAGCGGGAGGTTGGGCAGATACGCAGTATTTT
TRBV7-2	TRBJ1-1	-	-	CASSLERSYTEAFF	TGTGCCAGCAGCCTCGAGAGGAGTTACACTGAAGCTTTCTTT
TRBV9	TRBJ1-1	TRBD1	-	CASSGGQGTEAFF	TGTGCCAGCAGCGGGGGACAGGGGACTGAAGCTTTCTTT
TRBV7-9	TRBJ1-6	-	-	CASSPPDIMLSYNSPLHF	TGTGCCAGCAGCCCTCCTGACATTATGCTCTCCTATAATTCACCCCTCCACTTT
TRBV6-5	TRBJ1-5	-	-	CASNGKGNQPQHF	TGTGCCAGCAATGGTAAGGGGAATCAGCCCCAGCATTTT
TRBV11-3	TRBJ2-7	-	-	CASSHPPTNPLEQYF	TGTGCCAGCAGTCATCCCCCTACTAATCCGCTCGAGCAGTACTTC
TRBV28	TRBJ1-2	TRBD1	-	CASSPGQGASGYTF	TGTGCCAGCAGTCCCGGACAGGGGGCGTCTGGCTACACCTTC
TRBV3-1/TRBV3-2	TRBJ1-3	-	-	CASSRGGNSGNTIYF	TGTGCCAGCAGCCGTGGAGGGAACTCTGGAAACACCATATATTTT
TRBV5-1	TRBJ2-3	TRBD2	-	CASSPGLAGGSDTQYF	TGCGCCAGCAGCCCGGGACTAGCGGGGGGGTCAGATACGCAGTATTTT
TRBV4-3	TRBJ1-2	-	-	CASSQDQRDYGYTF	TGCGCCAGCAGCCAAGATCAGCGGGACTATGGCTACACCTTC
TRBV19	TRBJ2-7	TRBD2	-	CASSIDGGGYEQYF	TGTGCCAGTAGTATAGATGGCGGGGGCTACGAGCAGTACTTC
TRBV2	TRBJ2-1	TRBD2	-	CASKIPSGIYNEQFF	TGTGCCAGCAAGATCCCTAGCGGGATATACAATGAGCAGTTCTTC
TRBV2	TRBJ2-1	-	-	CASRGGEQFF	TGTGCCAGCAGAGGCGGTGAGCAGTTCTTC
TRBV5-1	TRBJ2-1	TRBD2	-	CASSLSLAGVEQFF	TGCGCCAGCAGCTTGAGTCTAGCGGGAGTTGAGCAGTTCTTC
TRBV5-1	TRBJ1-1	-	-	CASSSGLSNDAFF	TGCGCCAGCAGCTCTGGACTGTCGAACGACGCTTTCTTT
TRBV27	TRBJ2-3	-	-	CASSFAGPTDTQYF	TGTGCCAGCAGTTTTGCGGGACCCACAGATACGCAGTATTTT
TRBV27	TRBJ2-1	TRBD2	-	CASSLGLAGNNEQFF	TGTGCCAGCAGTTTGGGACTAGCGGGTAACAATGAGCAGTTCTTC
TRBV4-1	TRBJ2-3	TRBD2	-	CASSQWTSGNTDTQYF	TGCGCCAGCAGCCAATGGACTAGCGGGAATACAGATACGCAGTATTTT
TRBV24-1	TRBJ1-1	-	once	CATSDLAGKAFF	TGTGCCACCAGTGATTTGGCCGGTAAAGCTTTCTTT
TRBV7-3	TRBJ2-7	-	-	CASSPPGKLDEQYF	TGTGCCAGCAGCCCTCCGGGAAAACTGGACGAGCAGTACTTC
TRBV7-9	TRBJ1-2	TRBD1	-	CASSLDRGAAYTF	TGTGCCAGCAGCTTAGACAGGGGAGCGGCCTACACCTTC
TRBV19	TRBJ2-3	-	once	CASTPQVGGVADTQYF	TGTGCCAGTACCCCCCAGGTAGGGGGGGTGGCAGATACGCAGTATTTT
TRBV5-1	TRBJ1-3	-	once	CASSLGAGNTIYF	TGCGCCAGCAGCTTGGGGGCCGGAAACACCATATATTTT
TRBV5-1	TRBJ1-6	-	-	CASQTDTPNSPLHF	TGCGCCAGCCAGACAGATACTCCTAATTCACCCCTCCACTTT
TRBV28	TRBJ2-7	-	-	CASSLMYPGRDEQYF	TGTGCCAGCAGTTTGATGTATCCGGGAAGGGACGAGCAGTACTTC
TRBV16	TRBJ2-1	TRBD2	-	CASTSTGGMSYNEQFF	TGTGCCAGCACCTCTACCGGGGGGATGTCCTACAATGAGCAGTTCTTC
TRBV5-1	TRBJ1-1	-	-	CASSREGNTEAFF	TGCGCCAGCAGCAGGGAGGGCAACACTGAAGCTTTCTTT
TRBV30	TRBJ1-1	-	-	CAWARRLGPPEAFF	TGTGCCTGGGCGAGACGGTTGGGGCCCCCAGAAGCTTTCTTT
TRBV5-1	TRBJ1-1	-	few	CASSLTAPSTEAFF	TGCGCCAGCAGCTTGACAGCTCCGAGCACTGAAGCTTTCTTT
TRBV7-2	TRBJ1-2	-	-	CASSLGSPYGYTF	TGTGCCAGCAGCTTAGGCAGTCCTTATGGCTACACCTTC
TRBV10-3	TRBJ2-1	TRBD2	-	CAIRSGGTSYNEQFF	TGTGCCATCAGGAGCGGGGGGACCTCCTACAATGAGCAGTTCTTC
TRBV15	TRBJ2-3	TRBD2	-	CATSRASGPQYF	TGTGCCACCAGCAGAGCTAGCGGGCCTCAGTATTTT
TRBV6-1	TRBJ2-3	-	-	CASSEASRNTDTQYF	TGTGCCAGCAGTGAAGCGAGTAGAAACACAGATACGCAGTATTTT
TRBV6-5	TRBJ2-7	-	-	CASSYRDTSYEQYF	TGTGCCAGCAGTTATCGGGACACGTCCTACGAGCAGTACTTC
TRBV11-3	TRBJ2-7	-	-	CASSLGPPIYEQYF	TGTGCCAGCAGCTTAGGGCCCCCCATCTACGAGCAGTACTTC
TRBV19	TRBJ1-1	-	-	CASRWGVNTEAFF	TGTGCCAGTAGGTGGGGGGTGAACACTGAAGCTTTCTTT
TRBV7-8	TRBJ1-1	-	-	CASSLVRSMNTEAFF	TGTGCCAGCAGCTTAGTCAGGTCCATGAACACTGAAGCTTTCTTT
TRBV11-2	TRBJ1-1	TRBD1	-	CASSPGTGNTEAFF	TGTGCCAGCAGCCCCGGGACAGGAAACACTGAAGCTTTCTTT
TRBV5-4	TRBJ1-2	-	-	CASSLGAEAFLGYTF	TGTGCCAGCAGCTTGGGGGCAGAAGCATTCCTTGGCTACACCTTC
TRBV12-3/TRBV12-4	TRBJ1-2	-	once	CASSWGANYGYTF	TGTGCCAGCAGTTGGGGCGCTAACTATGGCTACACCTTC
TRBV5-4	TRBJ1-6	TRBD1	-	CASSAGQGSNSPLHF	TGTGCCAGCAGCGCAGGACAGGGATCTAACTCACCCCTCCACTTT
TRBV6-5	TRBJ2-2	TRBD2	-	CATTRRGGPTGELFF	TGTGCCACCACTCGCCGGGGAGGGCCAACCGGGGAGCTGTTTTTT
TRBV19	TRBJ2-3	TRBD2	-	CASRGEREADTQYF	TGTGCCAGTAGAGGGGAGCGGGAGGCAGATACGCAGTATTTT
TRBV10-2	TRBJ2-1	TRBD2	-	CASSDIELAGTSYNEQFF	TGCGCCAGCAGTGACATTGAGTTAGCGGGGACCTCCTACAATGAGCAGTTCTTC
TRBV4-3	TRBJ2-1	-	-	CASSHLVAYNEQFF	TGCGCCAGCAGCCATCTAGTGGCCTACAATGAGCAGTTCTTC
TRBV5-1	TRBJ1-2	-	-	CASSAPGRNYGYTF	TGCGCCAGCAGCGCCCCAGGGAGGAACTATGGCTACACCTTC
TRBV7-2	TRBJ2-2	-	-	CASRLVGGTGELFF	TGTGCCAGCAGATTGGTAGGGGGAACCGGGGAGCTGTTTTTT
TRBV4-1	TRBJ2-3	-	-	CASTQGPGFGDTQYF	TGCGCCAGCACCCAGGGGCCTGGTTTTGGAGATACGCAGTATTTT
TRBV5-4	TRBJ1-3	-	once	CASSLTAGTGNTIYF	TGTGCCAGCAGCTTGACCGCCGGGACTGGAAACACCATATATTTT
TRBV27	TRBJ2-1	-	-	CASSLLGGEQFF	TGTGCCAGCAGTTTATTGGGAGGTGAGCAGTTCTTC
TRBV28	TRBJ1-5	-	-	CASSPSDSLNQPQHF	TGTGCCAGCAGTCCTTCGGACAGCCTCAATCAGCCCCAGCATTTT
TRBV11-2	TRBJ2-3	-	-	CASSNSRADTQYF	TGTGCCAGCAGCAATTCGCGGGCAGATACGCAGTATTTT
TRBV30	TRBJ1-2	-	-	CAYLENYGYTF	TGTGCCTACCTGGAGAACTATGGCTACACCTTC